The 16 T cell receptor beta chains below come from one sample, sequenced in a study of CD8 T cells in ankylosing spondylitis. Study findings and constraints: Made up of about eight highly homologous variants, a TCR beta motif appeared characteristic of ankylosing spondylitis blood.

No antigen is known for these receptors. A single record per CDR3 protein comes from TCRdb applying MiXCR to the 5' RACE reads. The table shows some 700,000 distinct CDR3 sequences, with around 17% occurring only once. Material for sequencing was blood, either unsorted or a sorted T cell fraction (not recorded which). The source of these receptors is a male donor with ankylosing spondylitis.

This clonotype was counted only a few times. The rearrangement uses TRBV12-3 or TRBV12-4 and TRBJ2-1; 9 bases fit TRBD2. V gave up 7 bases and J gave up 4 bases; unmatched junction bases: 5. This CDR3 is built from 14 residues. DNA of the CDR3: TGTGCCAGCAAGGAGACTAGCGGTTACAATGAGCAGTTCTTC. The encoded protein is CASKETSGYNEQFF.

This clonotype was seen only a few times. The chain joins TRBV12-3 or TRBV12-4 to TRBJ2-7, with 7 bases fitting TRBD1. With V trimmed by 2 bases and J by 7 bases, 8 bases remained unmatched. The CDR3 loop spans 14 amino acids. The CDR3 protein is CASSLSGTEGEQYF. The CDR3 DNA reads TGTGCCAGCAGTTTATCCGGGACAGAGGGTGAGCAGTACTTC.

The chain joins TRBV20-1 to TRBJ1-2, with 7 bases fitting TRBD1. V was pared by 6 bases and J by 7 bases, with 11 bases of the junction left unmatched. The CDR3 is 13 residues long. Germline assignment: CDR1 DFQATT and CDR2 SNEGSKA (reference sequence). As DNA, the CDR3 is TGCAGTGCAGATGACCGGGACAGAGGTGGCTACACCTTC. Translated, it gives CSADDRDRGGYTF.

The chain has TRBV20-1 and TRBJ1-1; possibly TRBD1 for D (5 bases). The CDR3 totals 13 residues. Germline V gene lookup returns CDR1 DFQATT and CDR2 SNEGSKA (reference sequence). The DNA for the CDR3 is TGCAGCGCAGGGTGGGGCGCGAACACTGAAGCTTTCTTT. Translation gives CSAGWGANTEAFF.

The chain recombines TRBV20-1 with TRBJ1-2, with 7 bases lining up with TRBD1. In germline, CDR1 is DFQATT, CDR2 SNEGSKA (reference sequence). The J segment lost 3 bases and the V segment lost 4 bases, leaving 8 bases of the junction unmatched. There are 14 residues in the CDR3. This CDR3 is CSATGTTGYYGYTF. In DNA form, the CDR3 reads TGCAGTGCTACGGGGACGACAGGGTACTATGGCTACACCTTC.

The gene calls are TRBV6-5 and TRBJ1-2, with TRBD1 matching 7 bases. The CDR3 consists of 14 residues. The germline CDR1 and CDR2 sequences are MNHEY and SVGAGI. The J segment lost 6 bases and the V segment lost 4 bases, leaving 8 bases of the junction unmatched. The CDR3 DNA follows: TGTGCCAGCAGTTTAACACAGGGGAGGAATGGCTACACCTTC. It is translated as CASSLTQGRNGYTF.

The chain employs TRBV12-3 or TRBV12-4 and TRBJ1-1, with D unresolved. Trimming removed 0 bases from V and 1 base from J, with 6 bases in between. The CDR3 contains 14 residues. The CDR3 is CASSLAERNTEAFF. The CDR3 DNA follows: TGTGCCAGCAGTTTAGCGGAACGGAACACTGAAGCTTTCTTT.

The table lists this clonotype with a few counts. The chain is built from TRBV7-2 and TRBJ2-1; 9 bases are shared with TRBD2. CDR1 is SGHTA, CDR2 FQGNSA, per germline. J lost 7 bases, V lost 2 bases, and 6 bases had no gene match. The CDR3 extends over 15 amino acids. Written as DNA, the CDR3 is TGTGCCAGCAGCTTACAACTAGCGGGCCCGAATGAGCAGTTCTTC. Protein sequence: CASSLQLAGPNEQFF.

A few counts support this clonotype. The chain uses TRBV10-3 and TRBJ2-7; perhaps TRBD2 as D (5 bases). In germline, CDR1 is ENHRY, CDR2 SYGVKD. This CDR3 spans 13 amino acids. V lost 6 bases and J 0 bases, leaving 9 bases between the germline ends. CDR3 residues: CAIRADSSYEQYF. In nucleotides, the CDR3 is TGTGCCATCAGAGCGGATAGCTCCTACGAGCAGTACTTC.

The chain joins TRBV29-1 to TRBJ2-3; D is unclear. This CDR3 is 9 amino acids long. The V gene's germline CDR1 is SQVTM and CDR2 ANQGSEA. Trimming took off 0 bases at V and 8 bases at J, with 0 bases between the two ends. Here the CDR3 reads CSVEDTQYF. The CDR3 DNA reads as TGCAGCGTTGAAGATACGCAGTATTTT.

In DNA, the CDR3 is TGTGCCAGCAGCGTGAGGGAGAACACCGGGGAGCTGTTTTTT. Encoded protein: CASSVRENTGELFF. This chain links TRBV7-2 with TRBJ2-2, with D maybe TRBD2 (5 bases). From germline, CDR1 is SGHTA and CDR2 FQGNSA. The CDR3 loop spans 14 amino acids. Trimming removed 5 bases from V and 1 base from J, with 8 bases in between.

This clonotype appeared a few times. The chain couples TRBV7-2 to TRBJ2-1; TRBD2 matches at 15 bases. The CDR3 consists of 17 residues. The V gene's germline CDR1 is SGHTA and CDR2 FQGNSA. V shed 7 bases and J 0 bases; nucleotides not matched to a gene: 4. CDR3 in amino acids: CASKGTSGRSSYNEQFF. The CDR3 DNA follows: TGTGCCAGCAAGGGGACTAGCGGGAGGAGCTCCTACAATGAGCAGTTCTTC.

This chain connects TRBV7-2 to TRBJ2-1; TRBD1 is a possible D gene (6 bases). The V end was cut by 5 bases, the J end by 4 bases, with 12 bases between. Germline V gives CDR1 SGHTA, CDR2 FQGNSA. This CDR3 spans 14 amino acids. CDR3 amino acids: CASSEGTPYNEQFF. The DNA of the CDR3 is TGTGCCAGCAGCGAAGGGACACCGTACAATGAGCAGTTCTTC.

The chain employs TRBV29-1 and TRBJ1-5; no definite D call. The V end lost 4 bases, the J end lost 4 bases, and 8 bases lay between the germline ends. The CDR3 is 12 amino acids. Germline CDR1 SQVTM, CDR2 ANQGSEA. The CDR3 sequence: CSVGGGNQPQHF. In DNA, the CDR3 is TGCAGCGTTGGGGGAGGGAATCAGCCCCAGCATTTT. The variable domain in full, completed from reference TRBV29-1 and TRBJ1-5, reads SAVISQKPSRDICQRGTSLTIQCQVDSQVTMMFWYRQQPGQSLTLIATANQGSEATYESGFVIDKFPISRPNLTFSTLTVSNMSPEDSSIYLCSVGGGNQPQHFGDGTRLSIL.

V usage is TRBV7-9 and J usage is TRBJ2-3; tentative D call: TRBD1 (5 bases). The CDR3 is 17 residues long. Trimming removed 5 bases from V and 0 bases from J, with 18 bases in between. Germline V gene sequence: CDR1 SEHNR, CDR2 FQNEAQ (reference sequence). CDR3 sequence: CASSQDSPGVSTDTQYF. The CDR3 DNA is TGTGCCAGCAGCCAAGACAGCCCAGGAGTTAGCACAGATACGCAGTATTTT.

The chain recombines TRBV7-9 with TRBJ2-5, with 8 bases aligning to TRBD1. This CDR3 is built from 15 residues. CDR1 is SEHNR, CDR2 FQNEAQ, per germline (reference sequence). V shed 2 bases and J 3 bases; nucleotides not matched to a gene: 5. DNA for the CDR3: TGTGCCAGCAGCTTACTCCCAGGGGGCGAAGAGACCCAGTACTTC. Residues: CASSLLPGGEETQYF. The whole variable domain, filled in from reference TRBV7-9 and TRBJ2-5, reads DTGVSQNPRHKITKRGQNVTFRCDPISEHNRLYWYRQTLGQGPEFLTYFQNEAQLEKSRLLSDRFSAERPKGSFSTLEIQRTEQGDSAMYLCASSLLPGGEETQYFGPGTRLLVL.